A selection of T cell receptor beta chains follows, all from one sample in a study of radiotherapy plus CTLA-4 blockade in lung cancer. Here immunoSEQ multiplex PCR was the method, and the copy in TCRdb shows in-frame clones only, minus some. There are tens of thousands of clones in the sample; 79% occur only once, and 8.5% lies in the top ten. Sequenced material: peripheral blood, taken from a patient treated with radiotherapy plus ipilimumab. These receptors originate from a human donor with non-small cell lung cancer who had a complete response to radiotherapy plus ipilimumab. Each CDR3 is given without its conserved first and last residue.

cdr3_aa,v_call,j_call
ASSPRGLGGELF,TRBV9,TRBJ2-2
ASSEGQGGSTEAF,TRBV25-1,TRBJ1-1
ASSIPQVGNQPQH,TRBV19,TRBJ1-5
ARSLLVAGGPGELF,TRBV5-3,TRBJ2-2
ASSMGFLGSYGYT,TRBV19,TRBJ1-2
ASSLIGQNTEAF,TRBV7-2,TRBJ1-1
ASRPPTGMGAF,TRBV11-2,TRBJ1-1
ASSVDTRAGYTEAF,TRBV9,TRBJ1-1
ASSSGTGETYGYT,TRBV5-1,TRBJ1-2
ASSDNRPGLAGAGELF,TRBV6-1,TRBJ2-2
ASRRDSYGYT,TRBV2,TRBJ1-2
ASSVSPLDRGKEANYGYT,TRBV9,TRBJ1-2
ASSQGLAGGDEQF,TRBV4-1,TRBJ2-1
ASSRSGQYEQY,TRBV6-5,TRBJ2-7
ASSFLGGPGQVDNEQF,TRBV7-9,TRBJ2-1
ASSPRQGSPEDTQY,TRBV18,TRBJ2-3
ASSPRARGSPLH,TRBV14,TRBJ1-6
ASSPQPGQNTEAF,TRBV7-2,TRBJ1-1
ASSLRDRGNTEAF,TRBV7-2,TRBJ1-1
AITGTGLGNTIY,TRBV10-3,TRBJ1-3
ASSESLGRAAQF,TRBV10-2,TRBJ2-1
AWRPNRGGNQPQH,TRBV30,TRBJ1-5
ATGGGGLYGYT,TRBV15,TRBJ1-2
ASSENTREETQY,TRBV6-1,TRBJ2-5
AISYDRGDETQY,TRBV10-3,TRBJ2-5
ASRSINTGRGYT,TRBV6-5,TRBJ1-2
ASSIGGRREHGYT,TRBV19,TRBJ1-2
ASSPARTSGGGTDTQY,TRBV4-1,TRBJ2-3
ASSFDHRYQPQH,TRBV7-2,TRBJ1-5
ASSNRLAGVGTQY,TRBV6-5,TRBJ2-5
AYQSLAYYGYT,TRBV30,TRBJ1-2
ASSFNESPLH,TRBV7-9,TRBJ1-6
ASRREQGVSNTGELF,TRBV5-1,TRBJ2-2
ASSIGVQVHYTEAF,TRBV19,TRBJ1-1
ASSQGAQEKLF,TRBV19,TRBJ1-4
ASSLLGTDNSPLH,TRBV7-9,TRBJ1-6
ASSLAGGRTQPQH,TRBV7-2,TRBJ1-5
ASSQGTGYTEAF,TRBV4-3,TRBJ1-1
ASSALSYGYT,TRBV5-6,TRBJ1-2
ASSSATALAKNIQY,TRBV7-9,TRBJ2-4
AIGQQGDYGYT,TRBV10-3,TRBJ1-2
ASSATGPNTEAF,TRBV11-3,TRBJ1-1
ASSLRGGNQPQH,TRBV9,TRBJ1-5
ASSPTWTGGSNTEAF,TRBV18,TRBJ1-1
ASSSRRTGGRDEQF,TRBV9,TRBJ2-1
ASTRMGENEQF,TRBV6-5,TRBJ2-1
ASRVGDRENTEAF,TRBV25-1,TRBJ1-1
ASSPPGVQQETQY,TRBV18,TRBJ2-5
ASSPRTGANGGGNTGELF,TRBV18,TRBJ2-2
ASSLVIQGPGELF,TRBV7-2,TRBJ2-2
ASSFMDRRTEAF,TRBV28,TRBJ1-1
ASTRRAGMLNTEAF,TRBV27,TRBJ1-1
ASSSRQGARYGYT,TRBV7-6,TRBJ1-2